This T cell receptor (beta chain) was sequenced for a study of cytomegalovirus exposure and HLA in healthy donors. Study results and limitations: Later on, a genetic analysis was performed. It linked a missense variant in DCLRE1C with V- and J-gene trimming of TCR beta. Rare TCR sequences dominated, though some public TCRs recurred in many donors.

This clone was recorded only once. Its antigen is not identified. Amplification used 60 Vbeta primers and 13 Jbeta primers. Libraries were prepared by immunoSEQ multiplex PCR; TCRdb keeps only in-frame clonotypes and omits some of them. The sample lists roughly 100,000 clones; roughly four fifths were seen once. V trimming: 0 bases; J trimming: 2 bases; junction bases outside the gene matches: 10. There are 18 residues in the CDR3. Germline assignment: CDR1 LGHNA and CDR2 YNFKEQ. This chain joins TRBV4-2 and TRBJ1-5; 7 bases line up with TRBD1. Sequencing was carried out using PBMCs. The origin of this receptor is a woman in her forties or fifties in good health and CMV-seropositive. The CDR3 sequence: CASSQDVQGIEGNQPQHF. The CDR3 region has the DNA TGTGCCAGCAGCCAAGACGTACAGGGGATCGAGGGCAATCAGCCCCAGCATTTT.